The source of this T cell receptor beta chain is a study of blood T cell repertoires in COVID-19. About the research overall: Sample material is recorded as cDNA or gDNA derived from T cells, B-cell-depleted T cells, or PBMCs.

How the authors handled the data: Reference gene primer amplification gave estimated nucleated cell counts. Assay used: immunoSEQ multiplex PCR; TCRdb lists only in-frame clones, some missing. That table gives V, J and clone size, and the DNA gave D and trimming. The sample has some 69,000 clones; roughly 84% are singletons. With V trimmed by 0 bases and J by 7 bases, 3 bases remained unmatched. Germline V gene lookup returns CDR1 LNHNV and CDR2 YYDKDF (reference sequence). The CDR3 has 15 residues. The chain carries TRBV15 and TRBJ1-6; 7 nucleotides agree with TRBD1. Sequencing input: peripheral blood. This TCR was recovered from a man older than 75 with active or convalescent COVID-19. CDR3 region: CATSRDNRGNSPLHF. The CDR3 DNA reads as TGTGCCACCAGCAGAGATAACAGGGGAAATTCACCCCTCCACTTT.